Listed below are T cell receptor beta chains from one sample, sequenced in a study of blood T cell repertoires in COVID-19. The table came from immunoSEQ multiplex PCR; TCRdb's copy has only in-frame clones and leaves some out. The table includes hundreds of thousands of clones, around nine tenths detected once. The specimen was peripheral blood. Every receptor here comes from a human donor in a cohort sampled during active COVID-19. The CDR3 runs from the conserved cysteine through the conserved F or W. D genes are given only for firm matches. Clone size, where shown, is once, few, many, or a class for clones that have expanded.

CDR3aa,CDR3nt,j_gene,v_gene,d_gene,abundance
CAWSAGIDHEQYF,TGTGCCTGGAGTGCAGGGATCGACCACGAGCAGTACTTC,TRBJ2-7,TRBV30,-,-
CASRGDRTGELFF,TGTGCCAGCAGAGGGGACAGGACCGGGGAGCTGTTTTTT,TRBJ2-2,TRBV2,TRBD1,-
CASSLPGTSGFNEQFF,TGTGCCAGCAGTTTACCAGGGACTAGCGGTTTCAATGAGCAGTTCTTC,TRBJ2-1,TRBV27,TRBD2,-
CASSRWTSGNADTQYF,TGTGCCAGCAGTCGTTGGACTAGCGGGAATGCAGATACGCAGTATTTT,TRBJ2-3,TRBV28,TRBD2,once
CASSVTVLYEQYF,TGTGCCAGCAGCGTCACAGTTCTCTACGAGCAGTACTTC,TRBJ2-7,TRBV7-9,-,-
CASSEGRTKGEGYTF,TGCGCCAGCAGTGAAGGGCGGACGAAGGGAGAAGGCTACACCTTC,TRBJ1-2,TRBV10-2,-,-
CASSPRQGPYEQYF,TGTGCCAGCAGCCCTCGACAGGGCCCCTACGAGCAGTACTTC,TRBJ2-7,TRBV3-1/TRBV3-2,TRBD1,-
CASSPLEIAYNEQFF,TGTGCCAGCAGCCCCCTGGAGATCGCCTACAATGAGCAGTTCTTC,TRBJ2-1,TRBV28,-,-
CAISVGTGGNYGYTF,TGTGCCATCAGTGTCGGGACAGGGGGGAACTATGGCTACACCTTC,TRBJ1-2,TRBV10-3,TRBD1,-
CASSPSATGGVTEAFF,TGTGCCAGCTCACCTTCCGCAACAGGGGGCGTCACTGAAGCTTTCTTT,TRBJ1-1,TRBV18,TRBD1,-
CASSETSRSRASPLHF,TGTGCCAGCAGTGAAACATCAAGGTCGCGGGCTTCACCCCTCCACTTT,TRBJ1-6,TRBV6-1,-,-
CASSFSTLYSGANVLTF,TGCGCCAGCAGCTTCAGTACCTTATACTCTGGGGCCAACGTCCTGACTTTC,TRBJ2-6,TRBV5-1,-,-
CASRQGVNQPQHF,TGTGCCAGCAGACAGGGGGTAAATCAGCCCCAGCATTTT,TRBJ1-5,TRBV12-3/TRBV12-4,TRBD1,-